What follows are 21 T cell receptor beta chains derived from one specimen sequenced in a study of blood T cell repertoires in COVID-19. Assay used: immunoSEQ multiplex PCR; TCRdb lists only in-frame clones, some missing. The data show about 55,000 clones, roughly four fifths seen once. The sequenced sample was peripheral blood. The source of these receptors is a man aged 80 or over with COVID-19, enrolled during active disease.

The V gene is TRBV5-6, the J gene TRBJ2-7, with 11 bases that match TRBD2. The germline CDR1 and CDR2 sequences are SGHDT and YYEEEE. The CDR3 spans 16 residues. The junction had 4 bases not matched to a gene; V was cut back by 2 bases and J by 0 bases. CDR3 in amino acids: CASSFYGTSGSYEQYV. DNA of the CDR3: TGTGCCAGCAGCTTTTACGGGACTAGCGGCTCCTACGAGCAGTACGTC.

The chain has TRBV7-2 and TRBJ1-1; 11 bases agree with TRBD1. Looked up from germline, CDR1 is SGHTA and CDR2 is FQGNSA. This CDR3 region has 14 residues. With V trimmed by 5 bases and J by 5 bases, 4 bases remained unmatched. The CDR3 bases are TGTGCCAGCAGCCCGGACAGGGGGCGGACTGAAGCTTTCTTT. It specifies CASSPDRGRTEAFF.

In this sample, this clone turned up once. The chain couples TRBV5-1 to TRBJ1-4; D gene uncertain. Germline-derived CDR1 and CDR2 are SGHRS and YFSETQ. The germline V and J ends were trimmed by 3 bases and 1 base, with 13 bases remaining between them. The CDR3 is 16 residues long. DNA of the CDR3: TGCGCCAGCAGCTGGAGATCTGGCGGAACTAATGAAAAACTGTTTTTT. Amino acid sequence: CASSWRSGGTNEKLFF.

The V and J genes are TRBV14 and TRBJ1-2; D remains ambiguous. Germline V lookup: CDR1 SGHDN, CDR2 FVKESK. Trimming pared 1 base from V and 13 bases from J, leaving 13 bases between. This CDR3 comprises 12 residues. In DNA, the CDR3 is TGTGCCAGCAGCCAAGCCCCCCGCGGAGGCACCTTC. It is translated as CASSQAPRGGTF.

The J gene is TRBJ1-3, the V gene TRBV7-9; maybe TRBD1 (5 bases). The CDR3 contains 17 residues. Trimming removed 4 bases at V and 3 bases at J, with 19 bases between. Germline V gives CDR1 SEHNR, CDR2 FQNEAQ (reference sequence). The CDR3 nucleotides are TGTGCCAGCAGCTCCCGATCCGGGGGGAGCTTTGGAAACACCATATATTTT. Protein product: CASSSRSGGSFGNTIYF.

The chain joins TRBV15 to TRBJ2-3; TRBD1 agrees at 8 bases. This CDR3 spans 15 amino acids. Germline-derived CDR1 and CDR2 are LNHNV and YYDKDF (reference sequence). The J segment lost 3 bases and the V segment lost 2 bases, leaving 4 bases of the junction unmatched. The CDR3 reads CATSRRDRLTDTQYF. The CDR3 nucleotides are TGTGCCACCAGCAGAAGGGACAGGCTGACAGATACGCAGTATTTT.

The V gene is TRBV3-1 (or the pseudogene TRBV3-2), the J gene TRBJ2-1; D gene uncertain. Deletions cut 3 bases from V and 0 bases from J, with 3 bases between. This CDR3 is 13 amino acids long. Germline V gene lookup returns CDR1 LGHDT and CDR2 YNNKEL (reference sequence). In nucleotides, the CDR3 is TGTGCCAGCAGCCACTCCTCCTACAATGAGCAGTTCTTC. This codes for CASSHSSYNEQFF.

V and J are TRBV5-1 and TRBJ2-5; unclear D gene. This CDR3 is built from 12 residues. Germline assignment: CDR1 SGHRS and CDR2 YFSETQ. Trimming cost V 0 bases and J 5 bases, with 5 bases left between them. CDR3 sequence (DNA): TGCGCCAGCAGCTTGGGGCTGGAGACCCAGTACTTC. It encodes CASSLGLETQYF.

J is TRBJ1-5 and V is TRBV28, with no clear D. This CDR3 has 15 amino acids. Germline V gene sequence: CDR1 MDHEN, CDR2 SYDVKM. V was pared by 4 bases and J by 6 bases, with 16 bases between. As DNA, the CDR3 is TGTGCCAGCAGTTCTCGGAGGGAAGTGGGTCAGCCCCAGCATTTT. It specifies CASSSRREVGQPQHF.

The DNA for the CDR3 is TGCGCCAGCAGCCGGAGCCAGGGGGCGCTTGGAAACACCATATATTTT. Protein: CASSRSQGALGNTIYF. The J gene is TRBJ1-3, the V gene TRBV4-3, with 8 bases fitting TRBD1. CDR3 length: 16 residues. J was trimmed by 3 bases and V by 4 bases; bases with no gene match: 8. Germline lookup yields CDR1 LGHNA and CDR2 YSLEER.

This clone was counted a few times. This chain joins TRBV9 and TRBJ2-3; TRBD2 aligns across 10 bases. The germline CDR1 and CDR2 sequences are SGDLS and YYNGEE. The CDR3 runs to 16 residues. The V segment lost 4 bases and the J segment 5 bases; nucleotides outside the gene matches: 10. The CDR3 sequence is CASSSRAGGPGDTQYF. In DNA, the CDR3 is TGTGCCAGCAGCTCCAGAGCGGGAGGGCCGGGAGATACGCAGTATTTT.

V usage is TRBV30 and J usage is TRBJ1-1; possibly TRBD1 for D (6 bases). The germline CDR1 and CDR2 sequences are GTSNPN and SVGIG (reference sequence). The CDR3 sequence is 14 residues long. V lost 0 bases and J 7 bases, leaving 15 bases between the germline ends. The DNA of the CDR3 is TGTGCCTGGAGTGTAAAGGCAGGGGATTTTGAAGCTTTCTTT. Translating gives CAWSVKAGDFEAFF.

The chain has TRBV5-1 and TRBJ2-5; 9 bases are shared with TRBD1. From germline, CDR1 is SGHRS and CDR2 YFSETQ. The CDR3 runs 14 residues. Losses at the gene ends were 3 bases for V and 4 bases for J; bases not matched to a gene: 4. Written as DNA, the CDR3 is TGCGCCAGCAGCTCGGGACAGGGTCGAGAGACCCAGTACTTC. This translates into CASSSGQGRETQYF.

This clone was found a few times. The chain couples TRBV6-5 to TRBJ2-5, with 9 bases lining up with TRBD2. The CDR3 loop spans 13 amino acids. Germline CDR1 MNHEY, CDR2 SVGAGI. Germline trimming cut 7 bases from V and 4 bases from J; bases unmatched to any gene: 4. Here the CDR3 reads CASILTSGETQYF. CDR3 sequence (DNA): TGTGCCAGCATCCTGACTAGCGGAGAGACCCAGTACTTC.

This clone came up once. This sequence joins TRBV4-3 and TRBJ1-2; D not certain. Trimming took 0 bases from V and 6 from J, leaving 14 bases between them. The CDR3 totals 15 residues. CDR1 is LGHNA, CDR2 YSLEER, per germline. CDR3 coding DNA: TGCGCCAGCAGCCAAGATAAAGGAGGGTGGCATGGCTACACCTTC. Its protein is CASSQDKGGWHGYTF.

The chain employs TRBV24-1 and TRBJ1-5; 9 nucleotides align to TRBD1. The CDR3 extends over 15 amino acids. Per the germline V gene, CDR1 is KGHDR and CDR2 is SFDVKD. V lost 4 bases and J lost 5; bases outside the gene matches: 5. CDR3: CATSDTTGGYQPQHF. DNA for the CDR3: TGTGCCACCAGTGACACGACAGGGGGTTATCAGCCCCAGCATTTT.

This chain links TRBV7-2 with TRBJ1-6, with 8 bases identical to TRBD1. V lost 4 bases and J lost 7; bases outside the gene matches: 12. Germline CDR1 and CDR2: SGHTA and FQGNSA. This CDR3 contains 17 residues. CDR3 sequence reads: CASSSGQGRRGNSPLHF. The CDR3 region has the DNA TGTGCCAGCAGCTCTGGACAGGGCAGGAGAGGGAATTCACCCCTCCACTTT.

This rearrangement joins TRBV5-8 to TRBJ1-5, with 9 bases that match TRBD1. Trimming removed 2 bases from V and 4 bases from J; junction bases left unmatched: 10. Looked up from germline, CDR1 is SGHTS and CDR2 is YDEGEE. This CDR3 region has 17 residues. CDR3 bases: TGTGCCAGCAGCTTATCCCGGGACAGGGCGGGAAATCAGCCCCAGCATTTT. It translates to CASSLSRDRAGNQPQHF.

The chain recombines TRBV7-3 with TRBJ2-2; tentative D call: TRBD2 (6 bases). V lost 4 bases to trimming and J lost 0 bases, with 9 bases between them. Per germline, CDR1 SGHTA and CDR2 FQGTGA. This CDR3 comprises 15 residues. The CDR3, as DNA: TGTGCCAGCAGCTACCGGGGGTCGAACACCGGGGAGCTGTTTTTT. Translated, it gives CASSYRGSNTGELFF.

This sequence joins TRBV9 and TRBJ2-7; TRBD2 matches at 9 bases. The CDR3 has 15 amino acids. Germline loops: CDR1 SGDLS, CDR2 YYNGEE. With V trimmed by 2 bases and J by 2 bases, 5 bases remained unmatched. The CDR3 DNA follows: TGTGCCAGCAGCGTCTTAGCGGGGGAAGCCTACGAGCAGTACTTC. It is translated as CASSVLAGEAYEQYF.

This clone was observed a single time. V is TRBV27 and J is TRBJ1-2, with TRBD1 identical over 7 bases. Germline CDR1 and CDR2: MNHEY and SMNVEV (reference sequence). This CDR3 region has 14 residues. V shed 7 bases and J 4 bases; nucleotides not matched to a gene: 9. DNA of the CDR3: TGTGCCAGCACTGACAGGGAGAGAAGCTATGGCTACACCTTC. Translated, it gives CASTDRERSYGYTF.